The 6 T cell receptor beta chains below come from one sample, sequenced in a study of OX40 agonist ivuxolimab in advanced cancers. Libraries were prepared by immunoSEQ multiplex PCR; TCRdb keeps only in-frame clonotypes and omits some of them. The profile shows 45,000 to 50,000 clones, more than 75% of them singletons. The input for sequencing was CD4+ or CD8+ T cells sorted from blood, taken in a trial of the OX40 agonist ivuxolimab. Receptors were obtained from an adult with an advanced solid tumor such as melanoma, head and neck, liver or kidney cancer.

The chain recombines TRBV29-1 with TRBJ1-4; D not resolved. Germline V gene sequence: CDR1 SQVTM, CDR2 ANQGSEA. This CDR3 comprises 11 residues. V gave up 1 base and J gave up 10 bases, with 7 bases separating them. For the CDR3, the DNA is TGCAGCGTTGAAGTCGGTCCAAAACTGTTTTTT. Translated: CSVEVGPKLFF.

This clone was seen once. CDR3 DNA: TGTGCCAGTAGTATAATGGGAGTGGCAGCATACACCGGGGAGCTGTTTTTT. It encodes CASSIMGVAAYTGELFF. The chain links TRBV19 to TRBJ2-2, with a possible D match to TRBD2 (5 bases). There are 17 residues in the CDR3. Per the germline V gene, CDR1 is LNHDA and CDR2 is SQIVND (reference sequence). Trimming left V 2 bases short and J 3 bases short, with 16 bases between.

Details on this clone: Given a much more abundant clone one base away, this may be a read error. The same CDR3 arises from other DNA sequences in this sample as well. This chain uses TRBV27 with TRBJ2-7; no clear D gene. V shed 3 bases and J shed 3 bases, with 6 bases lying between them. In germline, CDR1 is MNHEY, CDR2 SMNVEV (reference sequence). This CDR3 is built from 12 residues. CDR3 loop: CASSLDGYEQYF. The CDR3, as DNA: TGTGCCAGCAGTTTGGACGGCTACGAGCAGTACTTC.

This rearrangement joins TRBV28 to TRBJ1-1; D gene uncertain. CDR3 length equals 17 residues. Trimming stripped 10 bases from V and 4 bases from J, with 28 bases between. From germline, CDR1 is MDHEN and CDR2 SYDVKM. The CDR3, as DNA: TGTGCCACCAGACCTTACTATTTAAGGGTTCCGGGCACTGAAGCTTTCTTT. It translates to CATRPYYLRVPGTEAFF.

V is TRBV11-2 and J is TRBJ1-4, with 7 bases aligning to TRBD1. The CDR3 sequence is 15 residues long. Germline-derived CDR1 and CDR2 are SGHAT and FQNNGV. With V trimmed by 5 bases and J by 8 bases, 11 bases remained unmatched. CDR3 nucleotide sequence: TGTGCCAGCAGCAACAGGGGCGATAACGAGGAAAAACTGTTTTTT. Its translation: CASSNRGDNEEKLFF.

This chain connects TRBV27 to TRBJ2-7, with TRBD1 matching 8 bases. V dropped 6 bases and J dropped 5; count of bases not matched to a gene: 3. The length of the CDR3 is 12 residues. From germline, CDR1 is MNHEY and CDR2 SMNVEV (reference sequence). The CDR3 sequence is CASSDRGNEQYF. The CDR3, as DNA: TGTGCCAGCAGCGACAGGGGAAACGAGCAGTACTTC.